A selection of T cell receptor beta chains follows, all from one sample in a study of blood T cell repertoires in COVID-19. Sequencing used immunoSEQ multiplex PCR; TCRdb keeps in-frame clones, though not all of them. This table has roughly 150,000 clones, 75% to 90% appearing once. The sequenced sample was peripheral blood. Receptors were obtained from a woman aged 60 to 75 with active COVID-19. Both conserved end residues are part of each CDR3. Rows may omit the clone size; those that give it use once, few, many or a size class.

CASGLVQRADTDTQYF	TRBV12-5	TRBJ2-3	-
CASSLFSGTSGDEQFF	TRBV27	TRBJ2-1	-
CASSNAGTSNEQFF	TRBV5-1	TRBJ2-1	-
CASSLNSGTGKSDTQYF	TRBV5-5	TRBJ2-3	-
CASSPPAGLNTGELFF	TRBV18	TRBJ2-2	-
CASSPLAGAQDTQYF	TRBV5-5	TRBJ2-3	once
CASSQGSFTQNYGYTF	TRBV4-1	TRBJ1-2	once
CASSQQAAKNIQYF	TRBV3-1/TRBV3-2	TRBJ2-4	-
CASSQDKSGEQFF	TRBV4-2	TRBJ2-1	-
CASTPGLAGRRGKFF	TRBV23-1	TRBJ2-1	-
CASLRGLDYGYTF	TRBV5-6	TRBJ1-2	once
CASSPTSGSLIIEETQYF	TRBV27	TRBJ2-5	-
CASSVGTGAGLETQYF	TRBV9	TRBJ2-5	-
CASSSGTGGPFLHEQYF	TRBV11-3	TRBJ2-7	-
CASSQDHRGHRTDTQYF	TRBV4-1	TRBJ2-3	-
CASESTGISEAFF	TRBV27	TRBJ1-1	-
CASSAGHIRGGNYGYTF	TRBV28	TRBJ1-2	-
CASSPNTGPMNTEAFF	TRBV7-3	TRBJ1-1	once
CASSPTSGSYNEQFF	TRBV7-9	TRBJ2-1	-
CASSPGSGWQAATYEQYF	TRBV27	TRBJ2-7	-
CASSIWTSRGSTDTQYF	TRBV21-1	TRBJ2-3	once
CASSHQAGGGETQYF	TRBV4-1	TRBJ2-5	-
CASSPRVLAASSYNEQFF	TRBV18	TRBJ2-1	-
CASSSLGSETQYF	TRBV5-1	TRBJ2-5	-
CASSQGTENNNQPQHF	TRBV4-1	TRBJ1-5	-
CASSPLVLRSHNEQFF	TRBV19	TRBJ2-1	-
CASSIGQGGQPQHF	TRBV19	TRBJ1-5	-
CASTLANPADTQYF	TRBV28	TRBJ2-3	-
CASSPHREGLFF	TRBV28	TRBJ1-4	-
CASSEREYSTDTQYF	TRBV5-1	TRBJ2-3	-
CASSPSGTGAYHTQYF	TRBV5-1	TRBJ2-3	-
CASSDPRGRGGLFMNTEAFF	TRBV10-2	TRBJ1-1	-
CASSQDPPRLAGAWDTGELFF	TRBV4-3	TRBJ2-2	-
CASSFQETQYF	TRBV18	TRBJ2-5	-
CASSLGWGGRTDTQYF	TRBV7-2	TRBJ2-3	once
CASSYGGLPTDTQYF	TRBV6-5	TRBJ2-3	-
CASSLGSTQYF	TRBV11-2	TRBJ2-3	-
CASQRPDTGELFF	TRBV18	TRBJ2-2	once
CASSLDRDPPLHF	TRBV5-6	TRBJ1-6	-
CASSPDRWGDSVGNSPLHF	TRBV27	TRBJ1-6	-
CASSLRGQYGYTF	TRBV5-4	TRBJ1-2	once
CASSQRGGPETQYF	TRBV25-1	TRBJ2-5	-
CASSLGLGYYEQYF	TRBV5-5	TRBJ2-7	-
CASSFGQLWTEAFF	TRBV7-2	TRBJ1-1	-
CASSLENRPNTEAFF	TRBV7-2	TRBJ1-1	few
CASSYVPGQGKPVQPQHF	TRBV6-2/TRBV6-3	TRBJ1-5	-
CASSLGLAGDLSTDTQYF	TRBV11-2	TRBJ2-3	once
CASSLANSGANVLTF	TRBV5-1	TRBJ2-6	-
CASSATSGSPGGTQYF	TRBV5-1	TRBJ2-5	-
CASSSGRNTEAFF	TRBV7-3	TRBJ1-1	-
CATSDSGQNFYGYTF	TRBV24-1	TRBJ1-2	once
CASSSTGGQTEAFF	TRBV2	TRBJ1-1	-
CASSYSTSGDNEQFF	TRBV6-2/TRBV6-3	TRBJ2-1	-
CASRGGEGRYTGELFF	TRBV7-8	TRBJ2-2	-
CASSLATGLARYTDTQYF	TRBV13	TRBJ2-3	-
CASSLSFSASYEQYF	TRBV27	TRBJ2-7	-
CASSWTGFVDEKLFF	TRBV5-1	TRBJ1-4	-
CASSPGQGKYYGYTF	TRBV28	TRBJ1-2	-
CASSSGQGSVYGYTF	TRBV5-4	TRBJ1-2	-
CASSSIQGTDTEAFF	TRBV7-9	TRBJ1-1	-